This is a list of T cell receptor beta chains from one sample in a study of regulatory T cells in long-lasting Graves disease. TCRdb re-derived calls from the multiplex PCR reads in MiXCR, one entry per CDR3 protein. This table holds roughly 450,000 distinct CDR3 sequences, 20% to 30% found once. This material consisted of peripheral blood mononuclear cells (PBMCs), taken when the disease was refractory, from a patient treated with antithyroid drugs. These receptors came from a female donor with Graves disease. CDR3s include the opening cysteine and the closing phenylalanine or tryptophan. D genes are given only for firm matches. Expanded clones get a size class; other rows say once, few or many, or leave the size out.

j_call clone_size d_call v_call cdr3_aa cdr3_nt
TRBJ1-6 few TRBD1 TRBV29-1 CSVAGGVNSPLHF TGCAGCGTTGCAGGGGGCGTGAATTCACCCCTCCACTTT
TRBJ1-1 . TRBD1 TRBV2 CASSATGQGMSEAFF TGTGCCAGCAGTGCGACCGGACAGGGGATGAGTGAAGCTTTCTTT
TRBJ1-1 . TRBD1 TRBV29-1 CSVPTGASEAFF TGCAGCGTGCCGACAGGGGCATCTGAAGCTTTCTTT
TRBJ2-7 . . TRBV6-2/TRBV6-3 CASSYSTLAPTSYEQYF TGTGCCAGCAGTTACTCCACGCTAGCGCCGACATCCTACGAGCAGTACTTC
TRBJ2-4 . . TRBV5-1 CASSLVVGDKNIQYF TGCGCCAGCAGCTTGGTTGTAGGGGACAAAAACATTCAGTACTTC
TRBJ2-7 . TRBD2 TRBV5-6 CASSLGLAGDYEQYF TGTGCCAGCAGCTTAGGACTAGCGGGAGACTACGAGCAGTACTTC
TRBJ2-7 many TRBD1 TRBV12-3/TRBV12-4 CASSKGTASYEQYF TGTGCCAGCAGCAAGGGGACAGCCTCCTACGAGCAGTACTTC
TRBJ1-2 . TRBD1 TRBV19 CASSSRDRYYGYTF TGTGCCAGTAGTTCCCGGGACAGGTATTATGGCTACACCTTC
TRBJ1-6 many . TRBV2 CASSETNSPLHF TGTGCCAGCAGTGAAACGAATTCACCCCTCCACTTT
TRBJ2-7 many . TRBV28 CASSPGRLARHEQYF TGTGCCAGCAGTCCGGGGAGGCTAGCGAGGCACGAGCAGTACTTC
TRBJ2-2 . TRBD2 TRBV30 CAWSIAGVNTGELFF TGTGCCTGGAGTATAGCGGGAGTGAACACCGGGGAGCTGTTTTTT
TRBJ1-1 . . TRBV9 CASSPDDRLNTEAFF TGTGCCAGCAGCCCCGATGACCGACTGAACACTGAAGCTTTCTTT
TRBJ1-5 few . TRBV5-1 CASSFSPGDQPQHF TGCGCCAGCAGCTTCAGTCCAGGCGATCAGCCCCAGCATTTT
TRBJ1-4 few TRBD1 TRBV15 CATSRDRFHRGRDEKLFF TGTGCCACCAGCAGAGATCGGTTTCACAGGGGGCGCGACGAAAAACTGTTTTTT
TRBJ2-2 few TRBD2 TRBV6-1 CASIGTSGLYTGELFF TGTGCCAGCATCGGGACTAGCGGTTTATACACCGGGGAGCTGTTTTTT
TRBJ2-1 . . TRBV6-2/TRBV6-3 CASSDREGYNEQFF TGTGCCAGCAGTGACAGGGAGGGCTACAATGAGCAGTTCTTC
TRBJ2-5 many . TRBV20-1 CSAAGTGDETQYF TGCAGTGCGGCGGGAACAGGGGACGAGACCCAGTACTTC
TRBJ1-5 many . TRBV20-1 CSAWDGGNNQPQHF TGCAGTGCCTGGGACGGAGGAAACAATCAGCCCCAGCATTTT
TRBJ1-4 . TRBD1 TRBV3-1 CASSSSGGLNEKLFF TGTGCCAGCAGCTCTTCAGGGGGGCTTAATGAAAAACTGTTTTTT
TRBJ2-7 many . TRBV2 CASSESPGSTYEQYF TGTGCCAGCAGTGAATCCCCGGGTTCTACCTACGAGCAGTACTTC
TRBJ1-2 . . TRBV5-1 CASSLESGPYGYTF TGCGCCAGCAGCTTGGAATCGGGGCCTTATGGCTACACCTTC
TRBJ2-7 many . TRBV28 CASSSGPDRQRSYEQYF TGTGCCAGCAGTTCCGGGCCGGACCGACAGCGATCCTACGAGCAGTACTTC
TRBJ2-7 many . TRBV5-1 CASSLAGDAYEQYF TGTGCCAGCAGCTTGGCAGGGGACGCCTACGAGCAGTACTTC
TRBJ2-2 . . TRBV30 CAWSSPPGELFF TGTGCCTGGAGTTCCCCTCCCGGGGAGCTGTTTTTT
TRBJ2-7 . . TRBV12-3/TRBV12-4 CASVRAGTYEQYF TGTGCCAGCGTCCGGGCGGGCACCTACGAGCAGTACTTC
TRBJ1-1 . . TRBV6-1 CASSKAYTEAFF TGTGCCAGCAGCAAGGCTTACACTGAAGCTTTCTTT
TRBJ2-7 many . TRBV28 CASSLGGQRLYF TGTGCCAGCAGTTTAGGAGGTCAGCGCCTGTACTTC
TRBJ2-2 . TRBD2 TRBV20-1 CSAKRTSGGGELFF TGCAGTGCCAAACGGACTAGCGGGGGCGGGGAGCTGTTTTTT
TRBJ1-2 many TRBD1 TRBV5-1 CASSLDGQGRVHGYTF TGCGCCAGCAGCTTGGACGGACAGGGAAGGGTTCATGGCTACACCTTC
TRBJ1-4 . . TRBV7-9 CASSSPDNEKLFF TGTGCCAGCAGCTCCCCCGATAATGAAAAACTGTTTTTT
TRBJ2-2 few TRBD2 TRBV15 CATSRLAGGPGELFF TGTGCCACCAGCAGACTAGCGGGAGGGCCCGGGGAGCTGTTTTTT
TRBJ2-5 . TRBD2 TRBV6-1 CASSEEGTSGLETQYF TGTGCCAGCAGTGAAGAGGGGACTAGCGGGCTCGAGACCCAGTACTTC
TRBJ2-1 . . TRBV12-3/TRBV12-4 CASRPEGRVYNEQFF TGTGCCAGCAGACCAGAAGGGCGGGTCTACAATGAGCAGTTCTTC
TRBJ2-7 few . TRBV30 CAWSLPQAEQYF TGTGCCTGGAGCCTTCCACAGGCCGAGCAGTACTTC
TRBJ1-2 . . TRBV27 CASSPSTVGRGYTF TGTGCCAGCAGTCCTTCGACGGTGGGACGTGGCTACACCTTC
TRBJ1-4 . . TRBV20-1 CSARPRNAGTNEKLFF TGCAGTGCTAGACCCAGGAACGCGGGGACTAATGAAAAACTGTTTTTT
TRBJ2-5 many TRBD1 TRBV3-1 CASSQHRQGETQYF TGTGCCAGCAGCCAACATCGACAGGGGGAGACCCAGTACTTC
TRBJ1-2 few . TRBV27 CASSMDGGYGYTF TGTGCCAGCAGTATGGACGGGGGATATGGCTACACCTTC
TRBJ1-5 many . TRBV15 CATHKGRDSNQPQHF TGTGCCACCCACAAAGGGCGGGATAGCAATCAGCCCCAGCATTTT
TRBJ2-2 . . TRBV12-3/TRBV12-4 CASSLRVRTGELFF TGTGCCAGCAGTTTGAGGGTCCGCACCGGGGAGCTGTTTTTT
TRBJ1-4 many . TRBV3-1 CASSLRAQNEKLFF TGTGCCAGCAGCCTCCGGGCCCAAAATGAAAAACTGTTTTTT
TRBJ2-7 . . TRBV7-2 CASSSRQSIGSYEQYF TGTGCCAGCTCTTCCAGACAGTCCATAGGCTCCTACGAGCAGTACTTC